The clone carrying this T cell receptor (beta chain) was recorded a few times. Its specificity is unknown. Investigators reverse transcribed all isolated RNA, so they sequenced expressed TCRB transcripts. Measured with immunoSEQ multiplex PCR; TCRdb has only the in-frame clones, and not every one. The table records under 300,000 clones, over 20% of them present only once. This specimen comes from a study of beta chain features in type 1 diabetes. The study's findings and limits: People with Type 1 diabetes carried modestly yet significantly shorter TCRB CDR3s in all four CD4+ subsets. Patients' naive, central memory and Treg TCRB repertoires seemed closer to one another than those of healthy donors.

The CDR3 length is 16 residues. Germline values: CDR1 MDHEN, CDR2 SYDVKM. With 1 base clipped from V and 3 bases from J, the junction kept 5 bases outside the gene matches. The receptor comes from a woman in her 40s with type 1 diabetes. This sequence joins TRBV28 and TRBJ2-7, with 11 bases that match TRBD2. The sequenced sample was naive CD4+ T cells from blood. The CDR3 DNA follows: TGTGCCAGCAGTTTATCCCTGGGACTAGCGGACTACGAGCAGTACTTC. As protein: CASSLSLGLADYEQYF.